This entry lists 9 T cell receptor beta chains sequenced from one sample in a study of cytomegalovirus exposure and HLA in healthy donors. Here immunoSEQ multiplex PCR was the method, and the copy in TCRdb shows in-frame clones only, minus some. The sample shows fewer than 300,000 clones, approximately 87% of them seen only once. The sample consisted of PBMCs. The receptors were gathered from a woman between 18 and 29 years old in good health and CMV-seronegative.

This rearrangement joins TRBV10-1 to TRBJ2-2, with 11 bases that match TRBD2. Germline CDR1 is WNHNN and CDR2 is SYGVQD (reference sequence). The CDR3 loop spans 15 amino acids. Unmatched junction bases numbered 4, after V lost 4 bases and J lost 6 bases. CDR3 residues: CASSATSGKSGELFF. CDR3 nucleotides: TGCGCCAGCAGTGCGACTAGCGGGAAATCCGGGGAGCTGTTTTTT.

This chain links TRBV5-1 with TRBJ2-1; D is perhaps TRBD2 (5 bases). Deletions cut 4 bases from V and 10 bases from J, with 30 bases between. Germline CDR1 SGHRS, CDR2 YFSETQ. The CDR3 covers 18 residues. The CDR3 sequence: CASSPLPWTGASNTEQFF. The CDR3 nucleotides are TGCGCCAGCAGCCCTCTGCCTTGGACTGGTGCCTCGAATACGGAGCAGTTCTTC.

This chain connects TRBV4-3 to TRBJ2-1; the match to TRBD2 covers 9 bases. Germline trimming cut 0 bases from V and 2 bases from J; bases unmatched to any gene: 2. There are 16 residues in the CDR3. Per the germline V gene, CDR1 is LGHNA and CDR2 is YSLEER. The CDR3 reads CASSQDAGGTYNEQFF. The CDR3 coding sequence is TGCGCCAGCAGCCAAGATGCGGGAGGGACCTACAATGAGCAGTTCTTC.

The chain carries TRBV19 and TRBJ2-2; D unresolved. Germline CDR1 and CDR2: LNHDA and SQIVND (reference sequence). The CDR3 is 14 amino acids. Trimming shortened V by 2 bases and J by 4 bases, and 8 bases separated the two germline ends. Written as DNA, the CDR3 is TGTGCCAGTAGTATATCTCTGTCCACCGGGGAGCTGTTTTTT. Amino acids: CASSISLSTGELFF. The full variable domain, with the rest looked up from reference TRBV19 and TRBJ2-2, is DGGITQSPKYLFRKEGQNVTLSCEQNLNHDAMYWYRQDPGQGLRLIYYSQIVNDFQKGDIAEGYSVSREKKESFPLTVTSAQKNPTAFYLCASSISLSTGELFFGEGSRLTVL.

V usage is TRBV7-6 and J usage is TRBJ1-2; 12 nucleotides match TRBD1. Unmatched junction bases numbered 6, after V lost 6 bases and J lost 7 bases. The CDR3 loop spans 14 amino acids. Per the germline V gene, CDR1 is SGHVS and CDR2 is FNYEAQ. The CDR3 region is CASRRDRGLGGYTF. The CDR3 region has the DNA TGTGCCAGCAGACGGGACAGGGGGCTTGGTGGCTACACCTTC. Supplemented by reference TRBV7-6 and TRBJ1-2, the full variable domain reads GAGVSQSPRYKVTKRGQDVALRCDPISGHVSLYWYRQALGQGPEFLTYFNYEAQQDKSGLPNDRFSAERPEGSISTLTIQRTEQRDSAMYRCASRRDRGLGGYTFGSGTRLTVV.

This chain uses TRBV6-1 with TRBJ2-7; 8 nucleotides match TRBD2. This CDR3 comprises 15 residues. V lost 6 bases to trimming and J lost 3 bases; unmatched junction nucleotides: 10. Germline assignment: CDR1 MNHNS and CDR2 SASEGT. The CDR3 region has the DNA TGTGCCAGCAGCGCCAACTCGGGAGGGCACTACGAGCAGTACTTC. The encoded protein is CASSANSGGHYEQYF.

The chain carries TRBV25-1 and TRBJ2-7, with 7 bases aligning to TRBD2. Germline CDR1 MGHDK, CDR2 SYGVNS. CDR3 size: 15 residues. J was trimmed by 0 bases and V by 8 bases; bases with no gene match: 10. The CDR3 nucleotides are TGTGCCAGCTCTAGGGAGGGGTTCAGCTCCTACGAGCAGTACTTC. Translated: CASSREGFSSYEQYF.

The V and J genes are TRBV18 and TRBJ2-7; TRBD2 matches at 11 bases. The trim removed 0 bases at V and 2 bases at J, leaving 6 bases unmatched. Germline values: CDR1 KGHSH, CDR2 LQKENI. The CDR3 has 17 amino acids. The CDR3 loop is CASSPPRASGGTYEQYF. CDR3 sequence (DNA): TGTGCCAGCTCACCACCCCGGGCTAGCGGGGGGACCTACGAGCAGTACTTC.

The rearrangement joins TRBV9 to TRBJ2-1, with D tentatively TRBD1 (5 bases). Germline CDR1 and CDR2: SGDLS and YYNGEE. The CDR3 is 18 residues long. V was pared by 3 bases and J by 9 bases, with 28 bases between. The CDR3 region has the DNA TGTGCCAGCAGCGAGGGCGCAGGGCCCACGACAGCATTCGGTGAGCAGTTCTTC. Translating it yields CASSEGAGPTTAFGEQFF. Drawing the rest from reference TRBV9 and TRBJ2-1, the complete variable domain is DSGVTQTPKHLITATGQRVTLRCSPRSGDLSVYWYQQSLDQGLQFLIQYYNGEERAKGNILERFSAQQFPDLHSELNLSSLELGDSALYFCASSEGAGPTTAFGEQFFGPGTRLTVL.